This T cell receptor beta chain was captured by sequencing in a study of T-cell reconstitution after alpha-beta-depleted transplantation in children. Notes on the study in general: Some patients owed their high day-60 TCRbeta diversity to surviving recipient T cells and thymic progenitors. A year post-transplant, T-cell counts and diversity derived mostly from newly produced T cells. Reportedly, roughly two months post-transplant, alpha-beta T cells arose from several hundred expanded graft clones.

This clonotype has at least ten counts. Its target is unknown. V dropped 1 base and J dropped 0; count of bases not matched to a gene: 0. Germline CDR1 is SGHRS and CDR2 is YFSETQ. The CDR3 length is 16 residues. Unique molecular identifiers were incorporated during preparation of the TCRbeta library. TCRdb re-analysed the PCR reads in MiXCR, keeping a single row per CDR3 protein. The repertoire holds over 400,000 distinct CDR3 sequences, with roughly two fifths as singletons. The TCR was taken from a girl aged 2 to 9 with aplastic anemia, due to receive a stem cell transplant. V and J are TRBV5-1 and TRBJ2-6; 8 bases match TRBD2. Specimen: PBMCs, collected before TCRalphabeta/CD19-depleted stem cell transplant. The CDR3 coding sequence is TGCGCCAGCAGCTTGACTAGCGGCTCTGGGGCCAACGTCCTGACTTTC. Protein sequence: CASSLTSGSGANVLTF.